The 18 T cell receptor beta chains given below trace back to one sample, sequenced in a study of shared clonotypes between healthy human individuals. Terminally differentiated effector memory CD45RA+ cells were excluded from the naive CD8 cells, which were CD45RO-negative and positively selected for CCR7. The repertoire was sequenced with immunoSEQ multiplex PCR; TCRdb's copy has only in-frame clones and lacks some. The sample lists over 2 million clones, less than 95% occurring once. Sequenced: naive CD8+ T cells sorted from blood. The source is a man aged 18 to 30 in good health.

The chain joins TRBV2 to TRBJ2-5; 8 nucleotides match TRBD1. The junction had 7 bases not matched to a gene; V was cut back by 6 bases and J by 1 base. The CDR3 consists of 15 residues. Germline CDR1 and CDR2: SNHLY and FYNNEI. In nucleotides, the CDR3 is TGTGCCAGCAGCCCACGGACAGGGATCCAAGAGACCCAGTACTTC. Protein product: CASSPRTGIQETQYF. The full variable domain, rest sourced from reference TRBV2 and TRBJ2-5, is EPEVTQTPSHQVTQMGQEVILRCVPISNHLYFYWYRQILGQKVEFLVSFYNNEISEKSEIFDDQFSVERPDGSNFTLKIRSTKLEDSAMYFCASSPRTGIQETQYFGPGTRLLVL.

This chain uses TRBV14 with TRBJ1-2; D gene unclear. The ends were cut back, 2 bases at V and 0 bases at J, with 7 bases in the middle. The germline V gene encodes CDR1 SGHDN and CDR2 FVKESK. The CDR3 covers 14 residues. The CDR3 loop reads CASSQNTANYGYTF. CDR3 DNA sequence: TGTGCCAGCAGCCAAAACACCGCTAACTATGGCTACACCTTC.

The DNA of the CDR3 is TGCGCCAGCAGCCAAGAAAGGGCGGACACTGAAGCTTTCTTT. Translating gives CASSQERADTEAFF. The V call is TRBV4-3, the J call TRBJ1-1; D gene unclear. Between the trimmed V and J ends, which lost 0 bases and 3 bases, there was a span of 8 bases. The CDR3 loop spans 14 amino acids. The germline V gene encodes CDR1 LGHNA and CDR2 YSLEER.

The chain couples TRBV4-1 to TRBJ2-7, with D unclear. Per the germline V gene, CDR1 is MGHRA and CDR2 is YSYEKL. There are 14 residues in the CDR3. V was clipped by 4 bases and J by 2 bases, with 12 bases between them. The CDR3 protein is CASSPRSDPYEQYF. The DNA of the CDR3 is TGCGCCAGCAGCCCGAGAAGCGACCCCTACGAGCAGTACTTC.

V and J are TRBV6-5 and TRBJ1-6, with D possibly TRBD1 on 5 matching bases. V lost 7 bases and J lost 4, with 11 bases in between. Germline V gene lookup returns CDR1 MNHEY and CDR2 SVGAGI. The CDR3 covers 14 residues. CDR3 in DNA: TGTGCCAGCACGATCAGGGTTTATAATTCACCCCTCCACTTT. It specifies CASTIRVYNSPLHF.

This chain connects TRBV13 to TRBJ2-7; D uncertain. The CDR3 spans 12 residues. V shed 4 bases and J shed 2 bases, with 6 bases lying between them. The germline V gene encodes CDR1 PRHDT and CDR2 FYEKMQ (reference sequence). For the CDR3, the DNA is TGTGCCAGCAGCTCCCGAGCCTACGAGCAGTACTTC. Translated: CASSSRAYEQYF.

The V gene is TRBV4-1, the J gene TRBJ2-2; the D is unclear. The CDR3 loop spans 14 amino acids. V was shortened by 2 bases and J by 1 base, with 5 bases between the two germline ends. The germline CDR1 and CDR2 sequences are MGHRA and YSYEKL. The CDR3 is CASSQRRNTGELFF. The CDR3, as DNA: TGCGCCAGCAGCCAACGCAGGAACACCGGGGAGCTGTTTTTT.

The chain is built from TRBV7-9 and TRBJ2-7; D gene unclear. The CDR3 totals 15 residues. Trimming cost V 1 base and J 3 bases, with 13 bases left between them. From germline, CDR1 is SEHNR and CDR2 FQNEAQ (reference sequence). The CDR3: CASSLDGRQHYEQYF. CDR3 DNA sequence: TGTGCCAGCAGCTTAGACGGCCGGCAACACTACGAGCAGTACTTC. The full variable domain, completed using reference TRBV7-9 and TRBJ2-7, is DTGVSQNPRHKITKRGQNVTFRCDPISEHNRLYWYRQTLGQGPEFLTYFQNEAQLEKSRLLSDRFSAERPKGSFSTLEIQRTEQGDSAMYLCASSLDGRQHYEQYFGPGTRLTVT.

CDR3 region: CSVERTGYGEQFF. The CDR3 DNA is TGCAGCGTTGAACGGACAGGGTATGGTGAGCAGTTCTTC. The V and J genes are TRBV29-1 and TRBJ2-1, with 8 bases matching TRBD1. From germline, CDR1 is SQVTM and CDR2 ANQGSEA. CDR3 size: 13 residues. V was pared by 2 bases and J by 9 bases, with 6 bases of the junction left unmatched.

The chain recombines TRBV28 with TRBJ2-7; 12 positions agree with TRBD1. The CDR3 length is 14 residues. With 5 bases clipped from V and 6 bases from J, the junction kept 5 bases outside the gene matches. CDR1 MDHEN and CDR2 SYDVKM come from the germline V gene. CDR3 nucleotides: TGTGCCAGCAGTCTCCGGGACAGGGGGCTCGAGCAGTACTTC. Its translation is CASSLRDRGLEQYF.

The chain joins TRBV4-1 to TRBJ1-1; a weak D match, TRBD1 (6 bases). V lost 0 bases, J lost 3 bases, and 11 bases lay in between. The CDR3 totals 15 residues. The germline V gene has CDR1 MGHRA and CDR2 YSYEKL. The CDR3 loop is CASSQDRRQDTEAFF. The CDR3 DNA is TGCGCCAGCAGCCAAGATCGCAGACAGGACACTGAAGCTTTCTTT.

This rearrangement joins TRBV5-4 to TRBJ1-1, with a tentative D call TRBD1 (5 bases). Germline loops: CDR1 SGHNT, CDR2 YYREEE (reference sequence). The CDR3 length is 13 residues. Deletions cut 5 bases from V and 2 bases from J, with 10 bases between. The CDR3 sequence: CASSHDSNTEAFF. The CDR3 coding sequence is TGTGCCAGCAGTCACGACAGTAACACTGAAGCTTTCTTT.

CDR3 sequence reads: CASTQGGLAYTGELFF. CDR3 in DNA: TGTGCCAGCACCCAAGGGGGCCTGGCTTACACCGGGGAGCTGTTTTTT. This chain uses TRBV27 with TRBJ2-2; TRBD1 matches 7 bases. Germline V gives CDR1 MNHEY, CDR2 SMNVEV (reference sequence). The ends lost 7 bases at V and 3 bases at J; junction bases unmatched: 11. This CDR3 comprises 16 residues.

The gene calls are TRBV28 and TRBJ1-5, with 10 bases aligning to TRBD1. The germline gives CDR1 MDHEN, CDR2 SYDVKM. V was pared by 4 bases and J by 3 bases, with 3 bases of the junction left unmatched. This CDR3 region has 15 residues. CDR3 nucleotides: TGTGCCAGCAGTTCCGGGACAGGGGCCAATCAGCCCCAGCATTTT. Amino acid sequence: CASSSGTGANQPQHF. Looking up the rest from reference TRBV28 and TRBJ1-5 gives the full variable domain: DVKVTQSSRYLVKRTGEKVFLECVQDMDHENMFWYRQDPGLGLRLIYFSYDVKMKEKGDIPEGYSVSREKKERFSLILESASTNQTSMYLCASSSGTGANQPQHFGDGTRLSIL.

V is TRBV7-9 and J is TRBJ2-4, with 13 positions matching TRBD2. The ends lost 6 bases at V and 0 bases at J; junction bases unmatched: 8. Germline V CDR1 and CDR2: SEHNR, FQNEAQ (reference sequence). CDR3 length: 18 residues. As DNA, the CDR3 is TGTGCCAGCAGTGGACTAGCGGGAGATTTCCCAGCCAAAAACATTCAGTACTTC. Amino acids: CASSGLAGDFPAKNIQYF.

The chain combines TRBV21-1 with TRBJ1-5; the tabulated D call, TRBD1, remains unverified against the DNA. TRBV21-1 is an annotated pseudogene. This CDR3 has 19 amino acids. CDR3: CASSKSAGMPSNSNQPQHF. CDR3 nucleotide sequence: TGTGCCAGCAGCAAATCGGCAGGGATGCCCTCTAATAGCAATCAGCCCCAGCATTTT.

The J gene is TRBJ1-2, the V gene TRBV9; no firm D call. This CDR3 comprises 14 residues. Germline V CDR1 and CDR2: SGDLS, YYNGEE. Trimming stripped 0 bases from V and 7 bases from J, with 13 bases between. The CDR3 nucleotides are TGTGCCAGCAGCGTAGGAAACCATGATGGTGGCTACACCTTC. Its translation is CASSVGNHDGGYTF.

V gene TRBV2 combines with J gene TRBJ2-5, with a weak D call TRBD1 (5 bases). The V gene's germline CDR1 is SNHLY and CDR2 FYNNEI. This CDR3 spans 15 amino acids. V was cut by 0 bases and J by 1 base, with 9 bases left in between. CDR3 sequence (DNA): TGTGCCAGCAGTGAAGCGCAGACAGCCCAAGAGACCCAGTACTTC. Its translation: CASSEAQTAQETQYF.